These T cell receptor beta chains were read from a single sample in a study of CD8 T cells in ankylosing spondylitis. TCRdb independently ran MiXCR on the 5' RACE reads; one entry per CDR3 protein. The table records more than 650,000 distinct CDR3 sequences, around 11% of them present only once. Sequenced sample: blood, either unsorted or a sorted T cell fraction (not recorded which). These receptors were collected from a male donor with ankylosing spondylitis. The CDR3 runs from the conserved cysteine through the conserved F or W. Each record gives: V gene, clone size, D gene, J gene, CDR3 protein, CDR3 DNA. D genes are given only for firm matches. Clone size, where shown, is once, few, many, or a class for clones that have expanded.

V: TRBV6-2/TRBV6-3
size: few
D: -
J: TRBJ2-5
CDR3: CASNPRFPPQYF
DNA: TGTGCCAGCAATCCCCGGTTCCCCCCCCAGTACTTC

V: TRBV5-5
size: -
D: -
J: TRBJ2-2
CDR3: CASTLLGAGELFF
DNA: TGTGCCAGCACCCTGTTAGGGGCCGGGGAGCTGTTTTTT

V: TRBV4-3
size: few
D: -
J: TRBJ2-5
CDR3: CASSQAQGRAQYF
DNA: TGCGCCAGCAGCCAAGCGCAGGGGAGGGCCCAGTACTTC

V: TRBV20-1
size: -
D: -
J: TRBJ2-4
CDR3: CSASGTFKNIQYF
DNA: TGCAGTGCTAGTGGGACTTTCAAAAACATTCAGTACTTC

V: TRBV29-1
size: many
D: -
J: TRBJ2-3
CDR3: CSVGIGAVTDTQYF
DNA: TGCAGCGTTGGGATCGGGGCCGTCACAGATACGCAGTATTTT

V: TRBV20-1
size: few
D: -
J: TRBJ2-5
CDR3: CSARLGTSGTQYF
DNA: TGCAGTGCTAGGCTCGGAACCTCTGGGACCCAGTACTTC

V: TRBV20-1
size: -
D: -
J: TRBJ1-5
CDR3: CSALTLFGNLGGNQPQHF
DNA: TGCAGTGCCCTGACACTTTTTGGAAACTTAGGAGGCAATCAGCCCCAGCATTTT

V: TRBV5-1
size: -
D: -
J: TRBJ2-1
CDR3: CASSLWVGGSYNEQFF
DNA: TGCGCCAGCAGCTTGTGGGTAGGGGGCTCCTACAATGAGCAGTTCTTC

V: TRBV7-2
size: many
D: -
J: TRBJ1-2
CDR3: CASSLAGGNYGYTF
DNA: TGTGCCAGCAGCTTGGCGGGTGGGAACTATGGCTACACCTTC

V: TRBV5-1
size: -
D: -
J: TRBJ1-2
CDR3: CASSRDGRNYGYTF
DNA: TGCGCCAGCAGCCGTGACGGGAGAAACTATGGCTACACCTTC

V: TRBV9
size: many
D: -
J: TRBJ1-4
CDR3: CASSVGGHPNEKLFF
DNA: TGTGCCAGCAGCGTAGGGGGACACCCTAATGAAAAACTGTTTTTT

V: TRBV7-7
size: -
D: -
J: TRBJ2-5
CDR3: CASSSAGREETQYF
DNA: TGTGCTAGCAGCTCGGCGGGCAGGGAAGAGACCCAGTACTTC

V: TRBV5-1
size: few
D: -
J: TRBJ2-7
CDR3: CASRLPGSYEQYF
DNA: TGCGCCAGCAGACTCCCGGGTTCCTACGAGCAGTACTTC

V: TRBV5-1
size: many
D: TRBD2
J: TRBJ2-3
CDR3: CASSGGTSAFTDTQYF
DNA: TGCGCCAGCAGCGGGGGGACTAGCGCATTCACAGATACGCAGTATTTT

V: TRBV7-2
size: -
D: TRBD2
J: TRBJ2-7
CDR3: CASSLARLASVQYF
DNA: TGTGCCAGCAGCTTAGCCCGACTAGCGTCAGTGCAGTACTTC

V: TRBV6-2/TRBV6-3
size: few
D: -
J: TRBJ1-5
CDR3: CASSHGTLEQPQHF
DNA: TGTGCCAGCAGTCACGGGACCCTAGAGCAGCCCCAGCATTTT